This TCR beta chain was captured by sequencing in a study of graft-versus-host responses after intestinal transplantation. At the level of the study: Those transplanted obtained multivisceral, liver-intestinal, or isolated intestinal grafts. Every recipient had anti-thymocyte globulin induction and roughly 3 years of tacrolimus plus steroids.

Profiled with immunoSEQ multiplex PCR; TCRdb holds only in-frame clones, not every one. The table has about 86,000 clones, around four fifths seen once; the top ten hold about a sixth. This CDR3 comprises 13 residues. In germline, CDR1 is MNHEY, CDR2 SMNVEV (reference sequence). After removal of 7 bases from V and 2 bases from J, the junction contained 3 bases not matched to a gene. On this clone: What it binds is unknown.

Study-wide findings and caveats: Recipient bone marrow held GvH clones, some seen earlier in ileum or blood. Allografts of patients with graft-donor T cell macrochimerism showed high graft-versus-host to host-versus-graft clone ratios.

The receptor was derived from a human donor who received an intestinal transplant. The material was unstimulated CD8+ T cells sorted from spleen or lymph node cells, obtained before intestinal transplant. The rearrangement joins TRBV27 to TRBJ2-3; 7 bases are shared with TRBD2. The CDR3 protein is CASTGTITDTQYF. CDR3 sequence (DNA): TGTGCCAGCACAGGGACTATCACAGATACGCAGTATTTT.